This T cell receptor beta chain was captured in a study of radiotherapy plus CTLA-4 blockade in lung cancer. In the study overall: Objective responses were seen in around a sixth of patients, disease control in 31%.

Only in-frame clones appear in the TCRdb table, and some are missing; sequencing was by immunoSEQ multiplex PCR. In the table there are 90,000 to 100,000 clones, about four fifths of which are singletons. Germline V gives CDR1 SEHNR, CDR2 FQNEAQ (reference sequence). The CDR3 is 13 amino acids. V lost 4 bases and J lost 1, with 7 bases in between. This clonotype was obtained from a human donor with non-small cell lung cancer that progressed on radiotherapy plus ipilimumab. This chain connects TRBV7-9 to TRBJ1-1; D might be TRBD1 (5 bases). Source: peripheral blood, taken from a patient treated with radiotherapy plus ipilimumab. The CDR3 DNA is TGTGCCAGCAGCTCGGACACGAACACTGAAGCTTTCTTT. Translated: CASSSDTNTEAFF. The full variable domain, its missing parts supplied by reference TRBV7-9 and TRBJ1-1, is DTGVSQNPRHKITKRGQNVTFRCDPISEHNRLYWYRQTLGQGPEFLTYFQNEAQLEKSRLLSDRFSAERPKGSFSTLEIQRTEQGDSAMYLCASSSDTNTEAFFGQGTRLTVV.